This is a list of T cell receptor beta chains from one sample in a study of blood T cell repertoires in COVID-19. Only in-frame clones appear in the TCRdb table, and some are missing; sequencing was by immunoSEQ multiplex PCR. The data contain 97,000 or so clones, less than 95% of them singletons. Sequenced input: peripheral blood. The receptors shown here come from a man over 45 with acute or convalescent COVID-19. Each CDR3 is given with its conserved first and last residue. Each record gives: clone size, J gene, V gene, D gene, CDR3 protein, CDR3 DNA. The D gene is left open where the match is weak. Not all rows give a size; the values are once, few, many and, for expanded clones, a class.

clone size: .; J gene: TRBJ1-1; V gene: TRBV19; D gene: TRBD1; CDR3 protein: CASSIGQDTTARRRTEAFF; CDR3 DNA: TGTGCCAGTAGTATCGGACAGGACACGACCGCGAGAAGGAGAACTGAAGCTTTCTTT
clone size: .; J gene: TRBJ2-3; V gene: TRBV11-3; D gene: TRBD2; CDR3 protein: CASSRGVAGGGTDTQYF; CDR3 DNA: TGTGCCAGCAGCCGCGGGGTAGCGGGAGGAGGCACAGATACGCAGTATTTT
clone size: once; J gene: TRBJ1-2; V gene: TRBV3-1/TRBV3-2; D gene: TRBD1; CDR3 protein: CASSQGVHRGVGYTF; CDR3 DNA: TGTGCCAGCAGCCAAGGCGTTCACAGGGGAGTAGGCTACACCTTC
clone size: .; J gene: TRBJ2-4; V gene: TRBV6-2/TRBV6-3; D gene: .; CDR3 protein: CASSPSRFAKNIQYF; CDR3 DNA: TGTGCCAGCAGTCCCTCCAGGTTCGCCAAAAACATTCAGTACTTC
clone size: .; J gene: TRBJ1-1; V gene: TRBV19; D gene: .; CDR3 protein: CASTIKLNTEAFF; CDR3 DNA: TGTGCCAGTACTATAAAGCTGAACACTGAAGCTTTCTTT
clone size: .; J gene: TRBJ2-1; V gene: TRBV2; D gene: .; CDR3 protein: CASRKTYNEQFF; CDR3 DNA: TGTGCCAGCAGAAAAACTTACAATGAGCAGTTCTTC
clone size: few; J gene: TRBJ1-4; V gene: TRBV11-3; D gene: .; CDR3 protein: CASSPTTGRELFF; CDR3 DNA: TGTGCCAGCAGCCCAACGACAGGACGGGAACTGTTTTTT
clone size: .; J gene: TRBJ2-7; V gene: TRBV6-6; D gene: TRBD2; CDR3 protein: CASSLQAGGPHEQYF; CDR3 DNA: TGTGCCAGCAGCCTCCAAGCGGGAGGGCCCCACGAGCAGTACTTC
clone size: .; J gene: TRBJ1-2; V gene: TRBV6-5; D gene: TRBD1; CDR3 protein: CASSYSTTRGRGYTF; CDR3 DNA: TGTGCCAGCAGTTACTCGACTACCAGGGGGCGCGGCTACACCTTC
clone size: .; J gene: TRBJ2-1; V gene: TRBV7-9; D gene: TRBD1; CDR3 protein: CASSFSLRQGNNEQFF; CDR3 DNA: TGTGCCAGCAGCTTTAGTCTGCGACAGGGGAACAATGAGCAGTTCTTC
clone size: .; J gene: TRBJ1-2; V gene: TRBV3-1/TRBV3-2; D gene: .; CDR3 protein: CASSQADRPWAHGYTF; CDR3 DNA: TGTGCCAGCAGCCAGGCAGACAGGCCTTGGGCTCATGGCTACACCTTC
clone size: .; J gene: TRBJ2-3; V gene: TRBV19; D gene: TRBD1; CDR3 protein: CASSSPRDRGVDTQYF; CDR3 DNA: TGTGCCAGTAGTAGCCCCCGGGACAGGGGAGTAGATACGCAGTATTTT
clone size: .; J gene: TRBJ2-7; V gene: TRBV7-9; D gene: .; CDR3 protein: CASSFGRGGVPYEQYF; CDR3 DNA: TGTGCCAGCAGCTTCGGGAGAGGGGGGGTTCCCTACGAGCAGTACTTC
clone size: .; J gene: TRBJ1-5; V gene: TRBV7-8; D gene: .; CDR3 protein: CASSLGHGNQPQHF; CDR3 DNA: TGTGCCAGCAGCTTAGGACACGGCAATCAGCCCCAGCATTTT
clone size: once; J gene: TRBJ2-1; V gene: TRBV6-4; D gene: .; CDR3 protein: CASSQEGSHEQFF; CDR3 DNA: TGTGCCAGCAGCCAGGAGGGGAGCCATGAGCAGTTCTTC
clone size: .; J gene: TRBJ2-7; V gene: TRBV6-5; D gene: TRBD1; CDR3 protein: CASSSGQGREQYF; CDR3 DNA: TGTGCCAGCAGCTCCGGACAGGGGCGAGAGCAGTACTTC
clone size: .; J gene: TRBJ2-1; V gene: TRBV6-5; D gene: TRBD2; CDR3 protein: CASSRGLALSEQFF; CDR3 DNA: TGTGCCAGCAGTCGAGGACTAGCTTTATCTGAGCAGTTCTTC
clone size: .; J gene: TRBJ1-1; V gene: TRBV25-1; D gene: .; CDR3 protein: CASRGQTNTEAFF; CDR3 DNA: TGTGCCAGCAGGGGGCAGACGAACACTGAAGCTTTCTTT
clone size: .; J gene: TRBJ2-2; V gene: TRBV18; D gene: .; CDR3 protein: CASSFLDGNTGELFF; CDR3 DNA: TGTGCCAGCTCCTTCCTAGACGGTAACACCGGGGAGCTGTTTTTT
clone size: .; J gene: TRBJ2-1; V gene: TRBV5-4; D gene: TRBD2; CDR3 protein: CASSTGTSGRTNEQFF; CDR3 DNA: TGTGCCAGCAGCACAGGGACTAGCGGGAGGACCAATGAGCAGTTCTTC
clone size: .; J gene: TRBJ2-3; V gene: TRBV18; D gene: TRBD2; CDR3 protein: CASSPTSGRDTQYF; CDR3 DNA: TGTGCCAGCTCACCCACTAGCGGGAGGGATACGCAGTATTTT
clone size: .; J gene: TRBJ2-7; V gene: TRBV15; D gene: TRBD2; CDR3 protein: CATSRLAASYEQYF; CDR3 DNA: TGTGCCACCAGCAGACTAGCGGCGTCCTACGAGCAGTACTTC
clone size: once; J gene: TRBJ1-6; V gene: TRBV7-9; D gene: .; CDR3 protein: CASSFSGPLGNSPLHF; CDR3 DNA: TGTGCCAGCAGCTTCTCGGGTCCGTTAGGAAATTCACCCCTCCACTTT
clone size: once; J gene: TRBJ2-1; V gene: TRBV5-1; D gene: TRBD2; CDR3 protein: CASSPMTGTSVPEKQFF; CDR3 DNA: TGCGCCAGCAGCCCGATGACCGGGACTAGCGTCCCCGAGAAGCAGTTCTTC
clone size: .; J gene: TRBJ2-5; V gene: TRBV25-1; D gene: .; CDR3 protein: CATFQETQYF; CDR3 DNA: TGTGCCACCTTTCAGGAGACCCAGTACTTC
clone size: .; J gene: TRBJ2-3; V gene: TRBV19; D gene: .; CDR3 protein: CASGTLTDTQYF; CDR3 DNA: TGTGCCAGTGGGACTCTCACAGATACGCAGTATTTT
clone size: .; J gene: TRBJ1-2; V gene: TRBV9; D gene: TRBD1; CDR3 protein: CASSVVGTGSGGYTF; CDR3 DNA: TGTGCCAGCAGCGTAGTTGGGACAGGCAGTGGTGGCTACACCTTC
clone size: few; J gene: TRBJ1-1; V gene: TRBV19; D gene: .; CDR3 protein: CASSPGGTEAFF; CDR3 DNA: TGTGCCAGTAGTCCCGGGGGAACTGAAGCTTTCTTT
clone size: once; J gene: TRBJ2-3; V gene: TRBV7-2; D gene: TRBD2; CDR3 protein: CASSLYSGSADTQYF; CDR3 DNA: TGTGCCAGCAGCTTATATAGCGGGAGTGCAGATACGCAGTATTTT
clone size: .; J gene: TRBJ2-3; V gene: TRBV30; D gene: .; CDR3 protein: CAWSHIAVNTDTQYF; CDR3 DNA: TGTGCCTGGAGCCACATAGCGGTTAACACAGATACGCAGTATTTT
clone size: .; J gene: TRBJ1-1; V gene: TRBV5-5; D gene: .; CDR3 protein: CASSSELVVRGTEAFF; CDR3 DNA: TGTGCCAGCAGCAGCGAACTGGTAGTAAGGGGAACTGAAGCTTTCTTT
clone size: .; J gene: TRBJ1-3; V gene: TRBV6-5; D gene: .; CDR3 protein: CASTLSAAGGNTIYF; CDR3 DNA: TGTGCCAGCACGCTCTCCGCGGCTGGAGGAAACACCATATATTTT
clone size: once; J gene: TRBJ1-2; V gene: TRBV18; D gene: .; CDR3 protein: CASSPPFRDGYTF; CDR3 DNA: TGTGCCAGCTCACCACCGTTCAGGGATGGCTACACCTTC
clone size: .; J gene: TRBJ2-3; V gene: TRBV12-3/TRBV12-4; D gene: .; CDR3 protein: CASSTGGGTQYF; CDR3 DNA: TGTGCCAGCAGTACAGGGGGGGGTACGCAGTATTTT
clone size: .; J gene: TRBJ2-7; V gene: TRBV3-1/TRBV3-2; D gene: .; CDR3 protein: CASSTDGERREQYF; CDR3 DNA: TGTGCCAGCAGTACGGACGGGGAAAGAAGAGAGCAGTACTTC
clone size: .; J gene: TRBJ2-5; V gene: TRBV7-2; D gene: .; CDR3 protein: CASSLDGLETQYF; CDR3 DNA: TGTGCCAGCAGCTTAGATGGCTTAGAGACCCAGTACTTC
clone size: .; J gene: TRBJ2-2; V gene: TRBV15; D gene: .; CDR3 protein: CATSRDLTGELFF; CDR3 DNA: TGTGCCACCAGCAGAGATTTAACCGGGGAGCTGTTTTTT
clone size: once; J gene: TRBJ1-1; V gene: TRBV5-1; D gene: .; CDR3 protein: CASSQAPAGANTEAFF; CDR3 DNA: TGCGCCAGCAGCCAAGCCCCTGCCGGAGCCAACACTGAAGCTTTCTTT
clone size: .; J gene: TRBJ1-1; V gene: TRBV6-2/TRBV6-3; D gene: .; CDR3 protein: CASSPPPTNTEAFF; CDR3 DNA: TGTGCCAGCAGCCCCCCGCCAACAAACACTGAAGCTTTCTTT
clone size: .; J gene: TRBJ2-2; V gene: TRBV6-4; D gene: TRBD1; CDR3 protein: CASSDGQGIGTGELFF; CDR3 DNA: TGTGCCAGCAGTGACGGACAGGGGATAGGCACCGGGGAGCTGTTTTTT
clone size: .; J gene: TRBJ1-2; V gene: TRBV4-1; D gene: TRBD1; CDR3 protein: CASSQDEGQGFFYGYTF; CDR3 DNA: TGCGCCAGCAGCCAAGATGAGGGACAGGGCTTTTTTTATGGCTACACCTTC
clone size: .; J gene: TRBJ2-7; V gene: TRBV5-1; D gene: TRBD1; CDR3 protein: CASSLQGAYEQYF; CDR3 DNA: TGCGCCAGCAGCTTACAGGGGGCCTACGAGCAGTACTTC
clone size: .; J gene: TRBJ1-2; V gene: TRBV9; D gene: TRBD1; CDR3 protein: CASRAPGQGTYGYTF; CDR3 DNA: TGTGCCAGCAGAGCACCGGGACAGGGAACCTATGGCTACACCTTC
clone size: .; J gene: TRBJ1-6; V gene: TRBV9; D gene: .; CDR3 protein: CASSVARNSPLHF; CDR3 DNA: TGTGCCAGCAGCGTAGCCAGAAATTCACCCCTCCACTTT
clone size: once; J gene: TRBJ2-1; V gene: TRBV24-1; D gene: TRBD1; CDR3 protein: CATSDNRGQGNEQFF; CDR3 DNA: TGTGCCACCAGTGACAATAGGGGACAGGGCAATGAGCAGTTCTTC
clone size: .; J gene: TRBJ2-2; V gene: TRBV10-3; D gene: .; CDR3 protein: CAISVQGTATGELFF; CDR3 DNA: TGTGCCATCAGTGTTCAGGGGACGGCCACCGGGGAGCTGTTTTTT
clone size: .; J gene: TRBJ2-1; V gene: TRBV18; D gene: .; CDR3 protein: CASSPRVGDEQFF; CDR3 DNA: TGTGCCAGCTCACCACGGGTGGGAGATGAGCAGTTCTTC
clone size: .; J gene: TRBJ2-2; V gene: TRBV24-1; D gene: TRBD2; CDR3 protein: CATSDNSGRGTGELFF; CDR3 DNA: TGTGCCACCAGTGACAACAGCGGGAGGGGCACCGGGGAGCTGTTTTTT
clone size: .; J gene: TRBJ2-3; V gene: TRBV11-2; D gene: TRBD2; CDR3 protein: CASSLGTSGSRTDTQYF; CDR3 DNA: TGTGCCAGCAGCTTAGGTACTAGCGGGAGCCGCACAGATACGCAGTATTTT
clone size: .; J gene: TRBJ2-1; V gene: TRBV12-3/TRBV12-4; D gene: .; CDR3 protein: CASRPSSYNEQFF; CDR3 DNA: TGTGCCAGCAGGCCTAGCTCTTACAATGAGCAGTTCTTC
clone size: .; J gene: TRBJ2-2; V gene: TRBV7-2; D gene: .; CDR3 protein: CASSLGPGASGRTGELFF; CDR3 DNA: TGTGCCAGCAGCTTAGGCCCTGGAGCTAGTGGTCGCACCGGGGAGCTGTTTTTT
clone size: .; J gene: TRBJ1-1; V gene: TRBV7-2; D gene: .; CDR3 protein: CASSQQGVDDTEAFF; CDR3 DNA: TGTGCCAGCAGCCAACAGGGAGTCGATGATACTGAAGCTTTCTTT